These 29 T cell receptor beta chains were sequenced from one sample in a study of T-cell reconstitution after alpha-beta-depleted transplantation in children. Unique molecular identifiers were used in preparing the TCRbeta library. TCRdb independently ran MiXCR on the PCR reads; one entry per CDR3 protein. The top ten clones hold 4% to 5.5% of a sample with approximately 270,000 distinct CDR3 sequences, roughly a quarter of them seen once. The source was PBMCs, mostly from graft donor cells, collected 360 days after TCRalphabeta/CD19-depleted stem cell transplant. These TCRs come from a female patient aged 2-9 years who had a stem cell transplant for congenital amegakaryocytic thrombocytopenia, so the T cells may come from the graft donor.

A few counts support this clonotype. The rearrangement uses TRBV5-5 and TRBJ2-3, with D possibly being TRBD2 (7 bases). The germline gives CDR1 SGHKS, CDR2 YYEKEE (reference sequence). The CDR3 spans 16 residues. V shed 4 bases and J shed 2 bases, with 17 bases lying between them. CDR3 DNA: TGTGCCAGCAGCCCCCGGCGGGGGCGGGACACAGATACGCAGTATTTT. It codes for CASSPRRGRDTDTQYF. Filled out from reference TRBV5-5 and TRBJ2-3, the complete variable domain reads DAGVTQSPTHLIKTRGQQVTLRCSPISGHKSVSWYQQVLGQGPQFIFQYYEKEERGRGNFPDRFSARQFPNYSSELNVNALLLGDSALYLCASSPRRGRDTDTQYFGPGTRLTVL.

The gene calls are TRBV20-1 and TRBJ2-1, with TRBD1 matching 7 bases. CDR3 length: 16 amino acids. After removal of 5 bases from V and 7 bases from J, the junction contained 17 bases not matched to a gene. Germline CDR1 DFQATT, CDR2 SNEGSKA (reference sequence). The CDR3 DNA follows: TGCAGTGCTCAGGACAGGACGACCGGGATGGGGAATGAGCAGTTCTTC. It is translated as CSAQDRTTGMGNEQFF.

This clonotype was counted only a few times. This chain uses TRBV12-3 or TRBV12-4 with TRBJ2-1; 8 bases match TRBD2. The junction had 13 bases not matched to a gene; V was cut back by 6 bases and J by 3 bases. The CDR3 covers 17 residues. The CDR3 sequence is CASSLQLTSGYYNEQFF. In nucleotides, the CDR3 is TGTGCCAGCAGCCTCCAACTAACTAGCGGATACTACAATGAGCAGTTCTTC.

This clonotype came up a few times. The V gene is TRBV12-3 or TRBV12-4, the J gene TRBJ1-4, with 8 bases identical to TRBD1. The CDR3 totals 15 residues. Trimming removed 5 bases from V and 5 bases from J; junction bases left unmatched: 7. The CDR3 nucleotides read TGTGCCAGCAGTAATCGACAGGGGCCAAATGAAAAACTGTTTTTT. Its translation is CASSNRQGPNEKLFF.

The chain uses TRBV7-3 and TRBJ1-1; D is ambiguous. V shed 2 bases and J shed 7 bases, with 17 bases lying between them. This CDR3 has 15 amino acids. From germline, CDR1 is SGHTA and CDR2 FQGTGA. CDR3 region: CASSLSGRPGSEAFF. The CDR3 nucleotides read TGTGCCAGCAGCTTATCCGGGAGACCGGGCAGTGAAGCTTTCTTT.

V is TRBV27 and J is TRBJ2-7; D is undetermined. CDR1 and CDR2 (germline): MNHEY, SMNVEV (reference sequence). This CDR3 comprises 15 residues. V was pared by 6 bases and J by 1 base, with 16 bases between. CDR3 in amino acids: CASSARLGVSYEQYF. The CDR3 bases are TGTGCCAGCAGCGCTCGCTTGGGCGTTTCCTACGAGCAGTACTTC.

The rearrangement links TRBV5-6 to TRBJ1-5; possible D gene TRBD1, 6 bases. The CDR3 sequence is 18 residues long. The V and J ends lost 1 base and 7 bases respectively, with 24 bases between them. CDR1 and CDR2 (germline): SGHDT, YYEEEE. The CDR3 sequence is CASSLWGQYGTREQPQHF. The DNA of the CDR3 is TGTGCCAGCAGCTTGTGGGGACAATACGGGACACGGGAGCAGCCCCAGCATTTT.

This clonotype was counted a few times. V is TRBV20-1 and J is TRBJ2-3; D perhaps matches TRBD1 (6 bases). Germline assignment: CDR1 DFQATT and CDR2 SNEGSKA (reference sequence). The V end was cut by 0 bases, the J end by 0 bases, with 10 bases between. CDR3 length equals 15 residues. The CDR3 is CSARDLGHSTDTQYF. In DNA, the CDR3 is TGCAGTGCTAGAGACCTGGGACACAGCACAGATACGCAGTATTTT.

The CDR3 sequence: CASSPWQGIAYNEQFF. The DNA for the CDR3 is TGTGCCAGCAGTCCCTGGCAGGGGATTGCCTACAATGAGCAGTTCTTC. This chain links TRBV12-3 or TRBV12-4 with TRBJ2-1; the D gene is possibly TRBD1 (6 bases). CDR3 length: 16 residues. V lost 5 bases and J 2 bases, leaving 16 bases between the germline ends.

V is TRBV6-1 and J is TRBJ2-7; possible D gene TRBD2, 6 bases. CDR1 is MNHNS, CDR2 SASEGT, per germline. The CDR3 has 11 residues. The ends were cut back, 7 bases at V and 6 bases at J, with 10 bases in the middle. The CDR3 bases are TGTGCCAGCATGGAGGGGTCCGAGCAGTACTTC. Translated, it gives CASMEGSEQYF.

This clonotype was counted only a few times. The chain couples TRBV10-3 to TRBJ2-7, with D perhaps TRBD1 or TRBD2 (6 bases each). This CDR3 region has 16 residues. V was clipped by 0 bases and J by 6 bases, with 18 bases between them. In germline, CDR1 is ENHRY, CDR2 SYGVKD. CDR3 sequence (DNA): TGTGCCATCAGTGAGTCCGAGGGGACACTGGAGGGCGAGCAGTACTTC. Translating it yields CAISESEGTLEGEQYF.

This clonotype was observed a few times. The J gene is TRBJ1-1, the V gene TRBV7-8, with a tentative D call TRBD1 (6 bases). Per germline, CDR1 SGHVS and CDR2 FQNEAQ. V lost 0 bases to trimming and J lost 4 bases, with 15 bases between them. The CDR3 contains 16 residues. The CDR3, as DNA: TGTGCCAGCAGCTTAGCGGCGAATCCCAGGGGCACTGAAGCTTTCTTT. Residues: CASSLAANPRGTEAFF.

J is TRBJ2-7 and V is TRBV5-1, with 8 positions matching TRBD1. This CDR3 contains 14 residues. Germline-derived CDR1 and CDR2 are SGHRS and YFSETQ. Trimming cost V 1 base and J 5 bases; bases outside gene matches: 5. CDR3 residues: CASSLTGGIDEQYF. CDR3 nucleotides: TGCGCCAGCAGCTTGACAGGGGGTATCGACGAGCAGTACTTC.

The sample holds a few counts of this clonotype. This chain uses TRBV21-1 with TRBJ1-5. TRBV21-1 is a known pseudogene. The CDR3 length is 11 residues. The CDR3: CASRKAQPQHF. CDR3 nucleotide sequence: TGTGCCAGCAGAAAGGCCCAGCCCCAGCATTTT.

The gene calls are TRBV28 and TRBJ1-4; D gene ambiguous. Looked up from germline, CDR1 is MDHEN and CDR2 is SYDVKM. This CDR3 comprises 15 residues. Trimming took 6 bases from V and 0 from J, leaving 11 bases between them. The CDR3 reads CASRPTRATNEKLFF. CDR3 bases: TGTGCCAGCAGACCCACCCGCGCAACTAATGAAAAACTGTTTTTT.

This clonotype was counted between two and nine times. This rearrangement joins TRBV12-3 or TRBV12-4 to TRBJ1-1; D is possibly TRBD1 (6 bases). With 2 bases removed from V and 2 bases from J, the gap between germline ends came to 12 bases. The CDR3 length is 15 residues. The CDR3 here is CASSLSPGANTEAFF. Written as DNA, the CDR3 is TGTGCCAGCAGTTTATCTCCAGGGGCCAACACTGAAGCTTTCTTT.

This clonotype was picked up a small number of times. This sequence joins TRBV3-1 and TRBJ2-5, with 7 nucleotides matching TRBD1. The CDR3 has 15 amino acids. The junction had 4 bases not matched to a gene; V was cut back by 3 bases and J by 0 bases. The germline V gene has CDR1 LGHDT and CDR2 YNNKEL (reference sequence). The CDR3 region is CASSHTGTDQETQYF. The CDR3 DNA is TGTGCCAGCAGCCACACCGGGACAGACCAAGAGACCCAGTACTTC.

In this sample, this clonotype turned up a few times. The chain recombines TRBV4-3 with TRBJ2-3; 8 bases fit TRBD1. The CDR3 totals 15 residues. CDR1 is LGHNA, CDR2 YSLEER, per germline. V lost 0 bases to trimming and J lost 6 bases; unmatched junction nucleotides: 5. The CDR3 protein is CASSQENRGTDTQYF. Written as DNA, the CDR3 is TGCGCCAGCAGCCAAGAAAACAGGGGGACGGATACGCAGTATTTT.

The chain is built from TRBV10-3 and TRBJ2-7; possibly TRBD1 or TRBD2 for D (5 bases each). Trimming removed 3 bases from V and 0 bases from J, with 18 bases in between. This CDR3 has 17 amino acids. Germline loops: CDR1 ENHRY, CDR2 SYGVKD. CDR3 residues: CAISDPIRDVSSYEQYF. Here the CDR3 DNA reads TGTGCCATCAGTGACCCGATCAGGGACGTGAGCTCCTACGAGCAGTACTTC.

V and J are TRBV18 and TRBJ2-5; 11 bases agree with TRBD2. J gave up 2 bases and V 3 bases, and 8 bases lay outside the gene matches. CDR1 KGHSH and CDR2 LQKENI come from the germline V gene. This CDR3 is built from 17 residues. CDR3 amino acids: CASSPWLAGGEQETQYF. CDR3 coding DNA: TGTGCCAGCTCACCTTGGCTAGCGGGGGGCGAACAAGAGACCCAGTACTTC.

This clonotype was detected a few times. This chain joins TRBV5-5 and TRBJ2-1; 10 positions agree with TRBD2. The germline gives CDR1 SGHKS, CDR2 YYEKEE (reference sequence). V trimming: 0 bases; J trimming: 0 bases; junction bases outside the gene matches: 6. The CDR3 spans 18 residues. CDR3 residues: CASSLAVLAGISYNEQFF. The DNA for the CDR3 is TGTGCCAGCAGCTTGGCGGTACTAGCGGGAATCTCCTACAATGAGCAGTTCTTC.

This clonotype was observed at least ten times. The V call is TRBV20-1, the J call TRBJ2-7, with D hard to call. Deletions cut 6 bases from V and 5 bases from J, with 17 bases between. This CDR3 comprises 13 residues. CDR1 and CDR2 (germline): DFQATT, SNEGSKA (reference sequence). The CDR3 sequence is CSALYPHSHEQYF. The CDR3 nucleotides are TGCAGTGCCCTCTACCCCCATAGCCACGAGCAGTACTTC.

The chain couples TRBV4-1 to TRBJ2-4, with 10 bases that match TRBD2. Losses at the gene ends were 1 base for V and 5 bases for J; bases not matched to a gene: 2. CDR1 MGHRA and CDR2 YSYEKL come from the germline V gene. The CDR3 runs 15 residues. CDR3 amino acids: CASSQVAGGENIQYF. DNA of the CDR3: TGCGCCAGCAGCCAAGTAGCGGGGGGAGAAAACATTCAGTACTTC.

This clonotype was recorded a few times. This rearrangement joins TRBV11-2 to TRBJ2-1, with 9 bases aligning to TRBD1. V gave up 4 bases and J gave up 7 bases; unmatched junction bases: 23. There are 20 residues in the CDR3. In germline, CDR1 is SGHAT, CDR2 FQNNGV. The CDR3 nucleotides read TGTGCCAGCAGCTCCTTAGGCCCAGGACTACAGGGGGCGCTTAGAAATGAGCAGTTCTTC. Translating it yields CASSSLGPGLQGALRNEQFF.

The chain uses TRBV6-5 and TRBJ1-1, with no clear D. There are 13 residues in the CDR3. V gave up 2 bases and J gave up 0 bases, with 4 bases separating them. Germline V CDR1 and CDR2: MNHEY, SVGAGI. In nucleotides, the CDR3 is TGTGCCAGCAGTTACCTGATGAACACTGAAGCTTTCTTT. It yields the protein CASSYLMNTEAFF.

This clonotype was found a few times. V usage is TRBV12-3 or TRBV12-4 and J usage is TRBJ1-1, with TRBD1 as a possible D gene (5 bases). Trimming left V 1 base short and J 8 bases short, with 11 bases between. The CDR3 has 13 residues. The DNA of the CDR3 is TGTGCCAGCAGTTTAGTGGACCAGGGAGAAGCTTTCTTT. Residues: CASSLVDQGEAFF.

The chain's CDR3 is CASSESRDLYEQYF. DNA for the CDR3: TGCGCCAGCAGTGAGTCGAGGGACCTCTACGAGCAGTACTTC. V is TRBV10-2 and J is TRBJ2-7; D is possibly TRBD1 or TRBD2 (5 bases each). The length of the CDR3 is 14 residues. The germline V gene encodes CDR1 WSHSY and CDR2 SAAADI. Trimming cost V 0 bases and J 3 bases, with 9 bases left between them.

The genes are TRBV5-1 and TRBJ2-7, with D maybe TRBD2 (6 bases). V lost 1 base, J lost 5 bases, and 13 bases lay in between. This CDR3 is 14 amino acids long. CDR1 is SGHRS and CDR2 is YFSETQ in the germline V gene. Here the CDR3 DNA reads TGCGCCAGCAGCTTGTGGTATAGGGAGGACGAGCAGTACTTC. Translating gives CASSLWYREDEQYF.

There are a few counts of this clonotype. The V and J genes are TRBV18 and TRBJ1-1, with 8 bases identical to TRBD1. Germline loops: CDR1 KGHSH, CDR2 LQKENI. This CDR3 has 17 residues. V shed 1 base and J 6 bases; nucleotides not matched to a gene: 13. For the CDR3, the DNA is TGTGCCAGCTCACCACTAGCGGACAGGGCTTGGTTACCTGAAGCTTTCTTT. Translating gives CASSPLADRAWLPEAFF.